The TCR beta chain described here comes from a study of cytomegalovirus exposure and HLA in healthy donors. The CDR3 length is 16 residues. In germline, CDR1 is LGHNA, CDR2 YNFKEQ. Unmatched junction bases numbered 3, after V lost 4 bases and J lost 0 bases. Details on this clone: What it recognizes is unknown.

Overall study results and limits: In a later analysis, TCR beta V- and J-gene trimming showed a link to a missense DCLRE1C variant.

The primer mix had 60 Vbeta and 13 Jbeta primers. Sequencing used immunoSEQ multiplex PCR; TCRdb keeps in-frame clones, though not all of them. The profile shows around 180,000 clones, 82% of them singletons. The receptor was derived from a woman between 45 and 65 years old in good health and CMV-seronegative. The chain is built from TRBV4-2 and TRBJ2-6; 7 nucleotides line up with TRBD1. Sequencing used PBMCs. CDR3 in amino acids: CASSPTGISGANVLTF. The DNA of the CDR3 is TGTGCCAGCAGCCCGACAGGGATCTCTGGGGCCAACGTCCTGACTTTC.